This TCR beta chain emerged from a study of T-cell memory formation after mild COVID-19. Study conclusions and caveats: For contracting clones, CD4+ ones sat mainly in CM and EM, CD8+ in EMRA. For second-wave clones that peaked at day 37, SARS-CoV-2 specificity went unverified.

This CDR3 comprises 17 residues. Trimming took off 4 bases at V and 3 bases at J, with 20 bases between the two ends. Germline V gives CDR1 MNHEY, CDR2 SVGEGT. TCRdb redid the calling of the 5' RACE reads with MiXCR, one entry per CDR3 protein. The sample gives 300,000 to 400,000 distinct CDR3 sequences, approximately 15% of which show up once; around 24% is in the top ten. About this clonotype: Its antigen is undetermined.

The sequence derives from a man between 18 and 35 years old who had mild COVID-19 (a few samples of this study predate the infection). Cell type and time point are not known. The genes are TRBV6-2 or TRBV6-3 and TRBJ2-3, with D unclear. Sequences were obtained from PBMCs or a T cell subset sorted from them (not recorded which). The CDR3 sequence is CASSSNPGPRSTDTQYF. In DNA, the CDR3 is TGTGCCAGCAGTTCAAACCCCGGGCCCAGATCGACAGATACGCAGTATTTT.